Listed below are T cell receptor beta chains from one sample, sequenced in a study of shared clonotypes between healthy human individuals. This table comes from immunoSEQ multiplex PCR, and its TCRdb copy is limited to in-frame clones, with some not included. The table has millions of clones, about 93% seen once; the top ten hold more than 1.5%. What was sequenced was naive CD8+ T cells from PBMCs. These receptor sequences come from a man younger than 35 in good health. Some clones in this sample may be carry-over from other donors' samples. The CDR3 runs from the conserved cysteine through the conserved F or W. A D gene is named only where the DNA matches it firmly. Size is stated for part of the rows, as once, few or many counts, or as a class when the clone is expanded.

TRBD1 TRBJ1-4 - TRBV10-3 CAIGQQGAFEKLFF TGTGCCATCGGACAACAGGGGGCCTTTGAAAAACTGTTTTTT
- TRBJ1-2 - TRBV7-2 CASSPLSSYGYTF TGTGCCAGCAGCCCCCTGTCCAGCTATGGCTACACCTTC
- TRBJ1-1 few TRBV30 CAWSARRTEAFF TGTGCCTGGAGTGCTAGAAGGACTGAAGCTTTCTTT
- TRBJ2-3 - TRBV7-9 CASSSDLGQQHTDTQYF TGTGCCAGCAGCTCCGACTTAGGCCAGCAACACACAGATACGCAGTATTTT
- TRBJ2-2 - TRBV27 CATKPLFGRSTNTGELFF TGTGCCACCAAACCCCTTTTTGGGCGGTCTACGAACACCGGGGAGCTGTTTTTT
- TRBJ2-7 - TRBV27 CASSLYTSSYEQYF TGTGCCAGCAGTTTATATACTAGCTCCTACGAGCAGTACTTC
- TRBJ1-1 few TRBV30 CAWSVRGMNTEAFF TGTGCCTGGAGTGTAAGGGGTATGAACACTGAAGCTTTCTTT
- TRBJ2-1 - TRBV11-2 CASSLGSANEQFF TGTGCCAGCAGCTTAGGGTCTGCCAATGAGCAGTTCTTC
- TRBJ2-1 once TRBV11-2 CASSYRGHNEQFF TGTGCCAGCAGCTACCGGGGACACAATGAGCAGTTCTTC
- TRBJ2-2 once TRBV28 CASSLPGEVNTGELFF TGTGCCAGCAGTTTACCAGGGGAAGTTAACACCGGGGAGCTGTTTTTT
- TRBJ1-2 once TRBV6-5 CASSYSGGYGYTF TGTGCCAGCAGTTACTCTGGGGGTTACGGCTACACCTTC
TRBD1 TRBJ1-5 - TRBV27 CASSLTGSNQPQHF TGTGCCAGCAGCCTGACAGGGAGTAATCAGCCCCAGCATTTT
- TRBJ1-1 - TRBV27 CASSLSRWINEAFF TGTGCCAGCAGTTTATCCCGCTGGATCAATGAAGCTTTCTTT
- TRBJ1-2 - TRBV6-5 CASSYFQGLGYTF TGTGCCAGCAGTTACTTTCAGGGGCTCGGCTACACCTTC
- TRBJ2-2 once TRBV12-5 CASGDSTGGDTGELFF TGTGCTAGTGGTGACTCCACCGGAGGAGATACCGGGGAGCTGTTTTTT
TRBD2 TRBJ2-3 - TRBV7-3 CASSLTVAGDRGTQYF TGTGCCAGCAGCTTAACGGTAGCGGGAGATCGAGGAACGCAGTATTTT
- TRBJ2-7 - TRBV30 CAWKGIESSYEQYF TGTGCCTGGAAAGGTATTGAGAGCTCCTACGAGCAGTACTTC
TRBD2 TRBJ2-5 - TRBV9 CASSPRSGTNQETQYF TGTGCCAGCAGCCCGCGTAGCGGGACCAACCAAGAGACCCAGTACTTC
- TRBJ2-3 once TRBV28 CASSYYEEPTDTQYF TGTGCCAGCAGTTACTATGAAGAGCCCACAGATACGCAGTATTTT
- TRBJ1-1 - TRBV7-9 CASSLGTAVPDF TGTGCCAGCAGCTTGGGCACAGCGGTGCCCGACTTT
- TRBJ2-7 - TRBV5-1 CASSLAGQASYEQYF TGCGCCAGCAGCTTGGCCGGGCAGGCCTCCTACGAGCAGTACTTC
- TRBJ2-3 - TRBV21-1 CASSPSGTDTQYF TGTGCCAGCAGCCCCTCGGGGACAGATACGCAGTATTTT
TRBD1 TRBJ1-2 - TRBV7-9 CASSLARGYGYTF TGTGCCAGCAGCTTAGCCAGGGGGTATGGCTACACCTTC
- TRBJ1-2 - TRBV27 CASSFTGTTYGYTF TGTGCCAGCAGTTTCACAGGGACGACCTATGGCTACACCTTC
TRBD1 TRBJ1-5 - TRBV30 CAWRQGADQPQHF TGTGCCTGGAGACAGGGGGCGGATCAGCCCCAGCATTTT
TRBD1 TRBJ1-2 - TRBV29-1 CSGMGQGAGGYTF TGCAGCGGAATGGGACAGGGCGCGGGTGGCTACACCTTC
TRBD2 TRBJ2-1 - TRBV10-3 CAISEIAGGVSGSYNEQFF TGTGCCATCAGTGAGATAGCGGGAGGGGTTAGTGGGTCCTACAATGAGCAGTTCTTC